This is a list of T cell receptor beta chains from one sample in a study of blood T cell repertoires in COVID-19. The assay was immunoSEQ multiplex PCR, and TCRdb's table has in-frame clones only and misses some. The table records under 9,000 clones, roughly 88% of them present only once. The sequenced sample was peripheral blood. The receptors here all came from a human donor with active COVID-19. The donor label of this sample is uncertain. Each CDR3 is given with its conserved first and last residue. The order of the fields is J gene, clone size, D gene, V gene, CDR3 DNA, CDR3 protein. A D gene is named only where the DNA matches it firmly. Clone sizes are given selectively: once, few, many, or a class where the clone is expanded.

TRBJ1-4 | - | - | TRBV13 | TGTGCCAGCAGCTTAGGTGGAGGGGTCGGTGAAAAACTGTTTTTT | CASSLGGGVGEKLFF
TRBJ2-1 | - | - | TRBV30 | TGTGCCTGGGGGAGTAATGAGCAGTTCTTC | CAWGSNEQFF
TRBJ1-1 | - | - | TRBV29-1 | TGCAGCGTTGAAACTCACCAGAACACTGAAGCTTTCTTT | CSVETHQNTEAFF
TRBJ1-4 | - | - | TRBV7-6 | TGTGCCAGCAGCTTAGCAGCCCTCGGAACTAATGAAAAACTGTTTTTT | CASSLAALGTNEKLFF
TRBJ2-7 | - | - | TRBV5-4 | TGTGCCAGCAGCCAGACACGATCAACCTTCTACGAGCAGTACTTC | CASSQTRSTFYEQYF
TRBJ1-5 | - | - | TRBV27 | TGTGCCAGCATGGCTAAGGCCCAAGGAGGGCAGCCCCAGCATTTT | CASMAKAQGGQPQHF
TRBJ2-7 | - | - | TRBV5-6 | TGTGCCAGCAGCCCACGGACAGATTACGAGCAGTACTTC | CASSPRTDYEQYF
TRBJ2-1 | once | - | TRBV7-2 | TGTGCCAGCAGCTTAGAAGGGGTGAGGGAGCAGTTCTTC | CASSLEGVREQFF
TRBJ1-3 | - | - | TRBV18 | TGTGCCAGCTCACCAATTCAGGGTTTGAGTTCTGGAAACACCATATATTTT | CASSPIQGLSSGNTIYF
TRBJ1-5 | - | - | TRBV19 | TGTGCCAGTAGCCCCGTTGGAGGTAGGTTCCATCAGCCCCAGCATTTT | CASSPVGGRFHQPQHF
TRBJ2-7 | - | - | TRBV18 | TGTGCCAGCTCATCGAGCTCCTACGAGCAGTACTTC | CASSSSSYEQYF
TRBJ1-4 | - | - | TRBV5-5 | TGTGCCAGCAGCCCGGAGGGTACTAGCTGGATTGAAAAACTGTTTTTT | CASSPEGTSWIEKLFF
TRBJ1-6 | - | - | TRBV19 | TGTGCCAGTAGTATTCGACAACACAATTCACCCCTCCACTTT | CASSIRQHNSPLHF
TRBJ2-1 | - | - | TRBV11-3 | TGTGCCAGCAGCTTAGATGGGGGGTCCTCCTACAATGAGCAGTTCTTC | CASSLDGGSSYNEQFF
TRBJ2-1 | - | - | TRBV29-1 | TGCAGCGTTGCTACAGGGTTTTCTGATGAGCAGTTCTTC | CSVATGFSDEQFF
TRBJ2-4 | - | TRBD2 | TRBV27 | TGTGCCAGCACAAGGACTAGCGGGACCCCGGCCGGAAAACAAAACATTCAGTACTTC | CASTRTSGTPAGKQNIQYF
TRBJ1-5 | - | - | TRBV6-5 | TGTGCCAGCTCTTTGGGGGCGGGGGGCAATCAGCCCCAGCATTTT | CASSLGAGGNQPQHF
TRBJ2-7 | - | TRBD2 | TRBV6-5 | TGTGCCAGCAGTTACGGGGGGGGACTAGGCGAGCAGTACTTC | CASSYGGGLGEQYF
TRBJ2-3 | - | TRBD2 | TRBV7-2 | TGTGCCAGCAGCCCGCTGGGACTAGCGGCGAGCACAGATACGCAGTATTTT | CASSPLGLAASTDTQYF
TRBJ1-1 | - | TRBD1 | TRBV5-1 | TGCGCCAGCAGCCTGGCCGGGACAGACCACACTGAAGCTTTCTTT | CASSLAGTDHTEAFF
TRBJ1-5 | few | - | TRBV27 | TGTGCCAGCAGTTTTTGGGGCAACTACAATCAGCCCCAGCATTTT | CASSFWGNYNQPQHF
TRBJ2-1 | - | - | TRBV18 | TGTGCCAGCTCACCATTAGCGGACCTTCGGGTTGAGCAGTTCTTC | CASSPLADLRVEQFF
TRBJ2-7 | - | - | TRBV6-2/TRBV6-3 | TGTGCCAGCAGTTACCCGCAGGGGGGTCCCGGCGAGCAGTACTTC | CASSYPQGGPGEQYF
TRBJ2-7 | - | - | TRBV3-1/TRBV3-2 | TGTGCCAGCAGCCAAGTCCGACTCCCTCGGAATTTCCACGAGCAGTACTTC | CASSQVRLPRNFHEQYF
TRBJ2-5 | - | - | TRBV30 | TGTGCCTGGAGTGCGAGAGAGACCCAGTACTTC | CAWSARETQYF
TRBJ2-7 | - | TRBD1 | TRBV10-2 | TGCGCCAGCAGGGGCAGGGGGCGCGAGCAGTACTTC | CASRGRGREQYF
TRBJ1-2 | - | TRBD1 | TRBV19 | TGTGCCAGTAGTATTCTAGGAGGACAGGGCTCGGGGGATGGCTACACCTTC | CASSILGGQGSGDGYTF
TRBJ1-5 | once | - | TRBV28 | TGTGCCAGCAGTACACAGGGTTCGGGTCAGCCCCAGCATTTT | CASSTQGSGQPQHF
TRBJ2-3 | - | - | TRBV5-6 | TGTGCCAGCAGCTTGGGGCGCACAGATACGCAGTATTTT | CASSLGRTDTQYF
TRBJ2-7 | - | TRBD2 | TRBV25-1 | TGTGCCAGCAGTGAAACCGGGACTAGTGCATTTGGGCAGTACTTC | CASSETGTSAFGQYF
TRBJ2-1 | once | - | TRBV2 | TGTGCCAGCAGAGCAGGGGCCCGGCCCTACAATGAGCAGTTCTTC | CASRAGARPYNEQFF
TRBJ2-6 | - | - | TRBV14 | TGTGCCAGCAGCCAAGTCTACCTTGGGGCCAACGTCCTGACTTTC | CASSQVYLGANVLTF
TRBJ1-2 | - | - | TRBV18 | TGTGCCAGCTCGTCCGGGAACTATGGCTACACCTTC | CASSSGNYGYTF
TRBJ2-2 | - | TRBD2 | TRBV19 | TGTGCCAGTAGTAGGACTAGCGGGGGCATGAACACCGGGGAGCTGTTTTTT | CASSRTSGGMNTGELFF
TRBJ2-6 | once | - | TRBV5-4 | TGTGCCAGCAGCTTGCGACTGTCTGGGGCCAACGTCCTGACTTTC | CASSLRLSGANVLTF